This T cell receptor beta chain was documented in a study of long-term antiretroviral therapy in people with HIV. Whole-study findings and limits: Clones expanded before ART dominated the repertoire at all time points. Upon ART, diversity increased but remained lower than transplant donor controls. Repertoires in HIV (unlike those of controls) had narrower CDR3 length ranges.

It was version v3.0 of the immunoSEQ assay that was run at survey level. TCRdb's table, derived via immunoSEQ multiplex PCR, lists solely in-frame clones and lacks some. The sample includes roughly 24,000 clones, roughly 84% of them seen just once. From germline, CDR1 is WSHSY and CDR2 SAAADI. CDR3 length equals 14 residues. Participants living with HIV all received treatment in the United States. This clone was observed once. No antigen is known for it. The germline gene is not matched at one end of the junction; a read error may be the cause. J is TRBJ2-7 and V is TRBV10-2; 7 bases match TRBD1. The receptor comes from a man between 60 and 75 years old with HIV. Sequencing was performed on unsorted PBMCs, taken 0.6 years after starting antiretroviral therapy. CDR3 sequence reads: CASSIDRASSEQYF. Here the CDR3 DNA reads TGCGCCAGCAGTATTGACAGGGCCTCCTCCGAGCAGTACTTC.